The clone carrying this TCR beta chain was counted a single time. Methods used by the authors: Amplification of reference gene primers was used by the study to estimate nucleated cell counts. Here immunoSEQ multiplex PCR was the method, and the copy in TCRdb shows in-frame clones only, minus some. V, J and clone size are those of that table, while D and trimming were read from the DNA. The sample lists 40,000 to 55,000 clones; around 80% were seen once. The sample belongs to a study of blood T cell repertoires in COVID-19. The wider study: Both acute and convalescent COVID-19 samples were obtained from the United States, Italy and Spain. The cDNA or gDNA used as material had been derived from T cells, B-cell-depleted T cells, or PBMCs.

CDR1 and CDR2 from the germline V gene are KGHSH and LQKENI. V lost 4 bases and J lost 2, with 8 bases in between. This CDR3 comprises 13 residues. The clonotype comes from a middle-aged man with acute or convalescent COVID-19. Sample: peripheral blood. V usage is TRBV18 and J usage is TRBJ2-5, with D tentatively TRBD1 (6 bases). The CDR3: CASSLGQQETQYF. CDR3 nucleotide sequence: TGTGCCAGCTCACTCGGACAGCAAGAGACCCAGTACTTC.